The source of this TCR beta chain is a study of T cells in Graves' hyperthyroidism and ophthalmopathy. What was amplified from RNA transcripts were TCR beta CDR3 regions. HTBI primers were employed in a first-round RT-PCR of the TCR CDR3. TCRdb itself ran the multiplex PCR reads through MiXCR, one entry per CDR3 protein. The sample yields some 800,000 distinct CDR3 sequences, around 38% seen once. CDR3 length equals 14 residues. V shed 7 bases and J shed 8 bases, with 17 bases lying between them. Clinicians diagnosed patients from clinical symptoms, serum thyroxine and TRAb, thyroid ultrasound and orbital computed tomography. The PBMCs were taken from around 10 ml of fresh peripheral blood.

The chain joins TRBV12-3 or TRBV12-4 to TRBJ1-4, with D maybe TRBD1 (6 bases). Sequenced sample: blood. The source is a man aged 18 to 30 with Graves' hyperthyroidism. DNA for the CDR3: TGTGCCAGCACCTCGACAGGACTCGACGAAAAACTGTTTTTT. Protein sequence: CASTSTGLDEKLFF.